Below are 15 T cell receptor beta chains sequenced from a single sample in a study of blood T cell repertoires in COVID-19. Repertoires were generated with immunoSEQ multiplex PCR, while TCRdb's copy carries only in-frame clones and drops some. The data hold about 370,000 clones, with approximately 91% observed a single time. Material for sequencing was PBMCs or T cells enriched from blood (not recorded which). Source of these receptors: a woman between 40 and 50 years old who had been exposed to COVID-19.

To note about this clone: The same CDR3 can be traced to other DNA sequences in this sample. The V call is TRBV19, the J call TRBJ1-1; D uncertain. Germline V gives CDR1 LNHDA, CDR2 SQIVND (reference sequence). With 2 bases removed from V and 1 base from J, the gap between germline ends came to 2 bases. This CDR3 spans 12 amino acids. CDR3 coding DNA: TGTGCCAGTAGTATACGGAACACTGAAGCTTTCTTT. Protein product: CASSIRNTEAFF.

This chain joins TRBV15 and TRBJ1-4; 7 bases fit TRBD1. The V segment lost 1 base and the J segment 3 bases; nucleotides outside the gene matches: 5. CDR1 LNHNV and CDR2 YYDKDF come from the germline V gene (reference sequence). This CDR3 is 16 amino acids long. The CDR3 sequence is CATSRVLTGPNEKLFF. CDR3 bases: TGTGCCACCAGCAGAGTGTTGACAGGGCCTAATGAAAAACTGTTTTTT.

V gene TRBV7-9 combines with J gene TRBJ2-7; TRBD2 matches at 12 bases. Germline V gives CDR1 SEHNR, CDR2 FQNEAQ (reference sequence). The CDR3 loop spans 15 amino acids. Trimming at V came to 4 bases and at J to 9 bases, leaving 10 bases not matched to a gene. CDR3 DNA sequence: TGTGCCAGCAGCTCTTGGGGGACTAGCGGGTTCGGGCAGTACTTC. This codes for CASSSWGTSGFGQYF.

The V call is TRBV6-2 or TRBV6-3, the J call TRBJ1-1; TRBD1 aligns across 8 bases. The CDR3 is 15 amino acids. Trimming at V came to 5 bases and at J to 3 bases, leaving 8 bases not matched to a gene. CDR1 and CDR2 from the germline V gene are MNHEY and SVGEGT. The CDR3 DNA reads TGTGCCAGCAGTACACTCGGACAGGGTCACACTGAAGCTTTCTTT. It encodes CASSTLGQGHTEAFF.

The chain has TRBV27 and TRBJ1-2; 7 positions agree with TRBD1. Per the germline V gene, CDR1 is MNHEY and CDR2 is SMNVEV (reference sequence). The CDR3 runs 16 residues. Unmatched junction bases numbered 14, after V lost 5 bases and J lost 5 bases. For the CDR3, the DNA is TGTGCCAGCAGTGAGCGGACAGGAAAGGTGTCGTATGGCTACACCTTC. Translated: CASSERTGKVSYGYTF.

This chain uses TRBV14 with TRBJ2-2, with TRBD2 matching over 11 bases. The CDR3 extends over 16 amino acids. The ends lost 2 bases at V and 3 bases at J; junction bases unmatched: 2. From germline, CDR1 is SGHDN and CDR2 FVKESK. Here the CDR3 reads CASSQRTSGHTGELFF. CDR3 DNA: TGTGCCAGCAGCCAACGGACTAGCGGGCACACCGGGGAGCTGTTTTTT.

This clone was picked up a small number of times. The chain couples TRBV3-1 (or the pseudogene TRBV3-2) to TRBJ1-2, with 12 nucleotides matching TRBD1. The CDR3 is 17 amino acids. CDR1 and CDR2 from the germline V gene are LGHDT and YNNKEL (reference sequence). The V and J ends lost 6 bases and 2 bases, in that order; junction bases with no gene match: 10. The CDR3 spells CASRSYGTGGENYGYTF. CDR3 DNA sequence: TGTGCCAGCAGATCCTACGGGACAGGGGGCGAGAACTATGGCTACACCTTC.

The chain combines TRBV29-1 with TRBJ2-1; D remains unclear. Deletions cut 3 bases from V and 3 bases from J, with 12 bases between. Germline-derived CDR1 and CDR2 are SQVTM and ANQGSEA. The CDR3 runs 14 residues. CDR3 residues: CSVDSQKNYNEQFF. For the CDR3, the DNA is TGCAGCGTTGACAGTCAGAAAAACTACAATGAGCAGTTCTTC.

The chain combines TRBV3-1 (or the pseudogene TRBV3-2) with TRBJ1-1; 10 positions match TRBD1. J lost 1 base, V lost 3 bases, and 8 bases had no gene match. The CDR3 totals 17 residues. Germline CDR1 LGHDT, CDR2 YNNKEL (reference sequence). CDR3: CASSQVGTGAGNTEAFF. The DNA for the CDR3 is TGTGCCAGCAGCCAGGTCGGGACAGGGGCCGGGAACACTGAAGCTTTCTTT.

Note on this clone: The junction shows a germline mismatch at one end, possibly a read error. The chain employs TRBV6-5 and TRBJ2-7; no reliable D call. Germline CDR1 is MNHEY and CDR2 is SVGAGI. This CDR3 contains 16 residues. CDR3 sequence reads: CVSSYSTMGASYEQYF. The CDR3 DNA is TGTGTCAGCAGTTACTCGACCATGGGCGCTTCCTACGAGCAGTACTTC.

The chain is built from TRBV2 and TRBJ1-3; no clear D gene. This CDR3 is built from 14 residues. Germline loops: CDR1 SNHLY, CDR2 FYNNEI. With 1 base removed from V and 4 bases from J, the gap between germline ends came to 8 bases. CDR3 amino acids: CASSEGTPGNTIYF. The CDR3 DNA is TGTGCCAGCAGTGAAGGCACTCCAGGAAACACCATATATTTT.

This chain uses TRBV30 with TRBJ1-1; D is ambiguous. CDR3 length: 11 residues. The germline CDR1 and CDR2 sequences are GTSNPN and SVGIG (reference sequence). The V and J ends lost 4 bases and 7 bases respectively, with 10 bases between them. The CDR3 DNA is TGTGCCTGGAACCGGGGTCTTGAAGCTTTCTTT. It is translated as CAWNRGLEAFF.

The rearrangement links TRBV10-2 to TRBJ2-3; D perhaps matches TRBD1 (6 bases). CDR3 size: 14 residues. V lost 5 bases and J lost 1, with 10 bases in between. Germline V gives CDR1 WSHSY, CDR2 SAAADI. The CDR3 is CASSQGGRTDTQYF. The DNA of the CDR3 is TGCGCCAGCAGTCAAGGGGGACGCACAGATACGCAGTATTTT.

The rearrangement joins TRBV3-1 (or the pseudogene TRBV3-2) to TRBJ2-2; TRBD2 agrees at 7 bases. Trimming at V came to 4 bases and at J to 4 bases, leaving 9 bases not matched to a gene. The CDR3 has 16 amino acids. Germline V gives CDR1 LGHDT, CDR2 YNNKEL (reference sequence). The CDR3 nucleotides read TGTGCCAGCAGCCGTGACGGGGGGTCTATCACCGGGGAGCTGTTTTTT. Translation gives CASSRDGGSITGELFF.

The V call is TRBV30, the J call TRBJ1-5; TRBD1 might be the D (6 bases). With 3 bases removed from V and 0 bases from J, the gap between germline ends came to 18 bases. This CDR3 has 17 residues. In germline, CDR1 is GTSNPN, CDR2 SVGIG (reference sequence). The CDR3 DNA reads TGTGCCTGGAGCCCAGGCCGAACAGGGAATAGCAATCAGCCCCAGCATTTT. Amino acids: CAWSPGRTGNSNQPQHF.